This TCR beta chain originates from a study of T cell repertoires in cytomegalovirus infection. Remarks on this clonotype: A read error may be the cause here, since a much bigger clone is one base away.

CDR1 is SGHNT and CDR2 is YENEEA in the germline V gene. V gave up 4 bases and J gave up 2 bases, with 9 bases separating them. The CDR3 loop spans 15 amino acids. A single record per CDR3 protein comes from TCRdb applying MiXCR to the reads. The table shows roughly 600,000 distinct CDR3 sequences, with around 24% occurring only once. This clonotype was obtained from a human donor in good health (CMV status not recorded). Some clones in this sample may be carry-over from other donors' samples. The chain uses TRBV11-3 and TRBJ2-6; the D gene is possibly TRBD1 (7 bases). The sequenced material came from CD8+ T cells from PBMCs. CDR3 loop: CASSCRGAGANVLTF. The CDR3 bases are TGTGCCAGCAGCTGCAGGGGGGCTGGGGCCAACGTCCTGACTTTC.